This T cell receptor (beta chain) is from a study of OX40 agonist ivuxolimab in advanced cancers. Produced via immunoSEQ multiplex PCR; TCRdb's table is partial and in-frame only. Seen here are about 80,000 clones, around four fifths observed once, and the top ten hold roughly 25%. The germline V gene has CDR1 LNHDA and CDR2 SQIVND (reference sequence). Trimming took 1 base from V and 5 from J, leaving 11 bases between them. The CDR3 is made up of 14 amino acids. The rearrangement uses TRBV19 and TRBJ2-5; unclear D gene. Sample: CD4+ or CD8+ T cells sorted from blood, taken in a trial of the OX40 agonist ivuxolimab. The clonotype was recovered from an adult with an advanced solid tumor such as melanoma, head and neck, liver or kidney cancer. CDR3 DNA: TGTGCCAGTAGTATAGTTGGCCTCCGGGAGACCCAGTACTTC. Protein: CASSIVGLRETQYF.